This passage covers 2 T cell receptor beta chains from one sample sequenced in a study of CD8 T cells in ankylosing spondylitis. Each CDR3 protein gets one entry after TCRdb re-called the 5' RACE reads with MiXCR. The repertoire includes roughly 91,000 distinct CDR3 sequences, about 7.7% of them detected once, and approximately 9.9% sits in the top ten. Specimen: blood, either unsorted or a sorted T cell fraction (not recorded which). The receptors originated from a male donor with ankylosing spondylitis or in good health (not recorded which).

Note on this clonotype: Just one base apart from a much larger clone, this may be a read error. The V call is TRBV4-2, the J call TRBJ1-1, with 7 nucleotides matching TRBD1. The germline V gene encodes CDR1 LGHNA and CDR2 YNFKEQ. This CDR3 is built from 17 residues. CDR3 nucleotide sequence: TGTGCCAACAGCCAAGATTGGACAGGAAAGGGGTTCGCTGAAGCTTTCTTT. It yields the protein CANSQDWTGKGFAEAFF.

This clonotype occurred many times. An end of the junction differs from the germline gene, which may be a read error. The V and J genes are TRBV12-3 or TRBV12-4 and TRBJ1-1, with D perhaps TRBD1 (6 bases). There are 13 residues in the CDR3. CDR3 loop: CASSLRGDTEAFF. As DNA, the CDR3 is TGCGCCAGCAGCCTCAGGGGCGACACTGAAGCTTTCTTT.